The entry below gives a single TCR beta chain sequence along with its context. The sample originates from a study of T-cell reconstitution after alpha-beta-depleted transplantation in children. Unique molecular identifiers were incorporated into the prepared TCRbeta library. TCRdb used MiXCR to reprocess the PCR reads, holding one entry per CDR3 protein. The sample contains hundreds of thousands of distinct CDR3 sequences, about 30% of which appear only once. V trimming: 4 bases; J trimming: 10 bases; junction bases outside the gene matches: 15. Germline assignment: CDR1 SGHRS and CDR2 YFSETQ. This CDR3 comprises 15 residues.

This clonotype originated in a human donor who donated a stem cell graft to a child with aplastic anemia. The sequencing here drew on PBMCs from the stem cell graft donor, taken from the stem cell graft. J is TRBJ2-3 and V is TRBV5-1; 7 bases align to TRBD1. The CDR3 loop reads CASSPDGRGTFPQYF. CDR3 DNA sequence: TGCGCCAGCAGCCCGGACGGCAGGGGGACCTTTCCGCAGTATTTT.